Following are 25 T cell receptor beta chains from one sample sequenced in a study of cytomegalovirus exposure and HLA in healthy donors. The PCR contained 60 Vbeta and 13 Jbeta primers. This table comes from immunoSEQ multiplex PCR, and its TCRdb copy is limited to in-frame clones, with some not included. Counted here are fewer than 300,000 clones, about four fifths occurring once; the ten biggest clones make up roughly 0.31%. The sequenced sample was PBMCs. The origin of the receptors is a girl aged 2 to 10 in good health and CMV-seronegative.

About this clone: The identical CDR3 is also encoded by other nucleotide sequences in the sample. The rearrangement links TRBV7-6 to TRBJ1-2; 9 bases are a match to TRBD1. The germline CDR1 and CDR2 sequences are SGHVS and FNYEAQ. CDR3 length equals 15 residues. Trimming removed 1 base from V and 8 bases from J; junction bases left unmatched: 8. The CDR3 reads CASSLEGQGISGYTF. The CDR3 nucleotides are TGTGCCAGCAGCTTAGAAGGACAGGGGATCTCCGGCTACACCTTC.

This clone has only one observation. This sequence joins TRBV7-3 and TRBJ2-2; D gene ambiguous. V shed 5 bases and J shed 0 bases, with 10 bases lying between them. The germline V gene encodes CDR1 SGHTA and CDR2 FQGTGA. The CDR3 runs to 15 residues. The CDR3 spells CASSPYKANTGELFF. In DNA form, the CDR3 reads TGTGCCAGCAGCCCCTATAAAGCGAACACCGGGGAGCTGTTTTTT.

The gene calls are TRBV2 and TRBJ2-2; D not certain. CDR3 length equals 16 residues. V gave up 3 bases and J gave up 4 bases, with 15 bases separating them. Germline CDR1 and CDR2: SNHLY and FYNNEI. CDR3 DNA: TGTGCCAGCAGTGATGGTTCCGGGTTGGGCACCGGGGAGCTGTTTTTT. It translates to CASSDGSGLGTGELFF.

The rearrangement links TRBV13 to TRBJ1-5, with 8 bases identical to TRBD1. Germline lookup yields CDR1 PRHDT and CDR2 FYEKMQ (reference sequence). Trimming took 4 bases from V and 0 from J; bases not matched to a gene: 8. The CDR3 sequence is 17 residues long. The CDR3 spells CASSSQDRALSNQPQHF. The CDR3 nucleotides read TGTGCCAGCAGCTCCCAGGACAGGGCCCTTAGCAATCAGCCCCAGCATTTT.

V usage is TRBV7-9 and J usage is TRBJ2-7, with 11 bases fitting TRBD1. The CDR3 spans 16 residues. J was trimmed by 5 bases and V by 3 bases; bases with no gene match: 9. Germline CDR1 is SEHNR and CDR2 is FQNEAQ (reference sequence). The CDR3 is CASSFLPGQGEDEQYF. Here the CDR3 DNA reads TGTGCCAGCAGCTTCCTGCCGGGACAGGGGGAAGACGAGCAGTACTTC.

This clone was found once. The chain links TRBV5-1 to TRBJ1-1; possibly TRBD1 for D (6 bases). The length of the CDR3 is 14 residues. V lost 3 bases, J lost 2 bases, and 11 bases lay in between. Germline V gives CDR1 SGHRS, CDR2 YFSETQ. In DNA, the CDR3 is TGCGCCAGCAGCTCTACAGGGCGTAACACTGAAGCTTTCTTT. Protein product: CASSSTGRNTEAFF.

The V call is TRBV7-3, the J call TRBJ1-2; the D gene is possibly TRBD1 (6 bases). The CDR3 is made up of 16 amino acids. V gave up 5 bases and J gave up 4 bases, with 20 bases separating them. The germline V gene encodes CDR1 SGHTA and CDR2 FQGTGA. The CDR3 is CASSQQSGRGSYGYTF. For the CDR3, the DNA is TGTGCCAGCAGCCAACAGTCGGGCAGGGGATCCTATGGCTACACCTTC.

This clone was seen a single time. The V gene is TRBV6-5, the J gene TRBJ2-5; D might be TRBD1 (6 bases). Trimming took off 10 bases at V and 1 base at J, with 19 bases between the two ends. The CDR3 is 15 residues long. Germline assignment: CDR1 MNHEY and CDR2 SVGAGI. CDR3 coding DNA: TGTGCCACCAAACCTTTCGCAGGGGTCCAAGAGACCCAGTACTTC. It encodes CATKPFAGVQETQYF.

The J gene is TRBJ2-7, the V gene TRBV27, with D possibly being TRBD1 (5 bases). Trimming left V 10 bases short and J 3 bases short, with 22 bases between. CDR1 is MNHEY and CDR2 is SMNVEV in the germline V gene (reference sequence). This CDR3 region has 15 residues. As DNA, the CDR3 is TGTGCCACCAAGTTGACGATTTCTGGACACTACGAGCAGTACTTC. Translating gives CATKLTISGHYEQYF.

V gene TRBV7-3 combines with J gene TRBJ2-7, with D tentatively TRBD2 (6 bases). Germline CDR1 is SGHTA and CDR2 is FQGTGA. Trimming took 1 base from V and 0 from J, leaving 10 bases between them. The CDR3 contains 15 residues. The CDR3 loop is CASSLRAGSSYEQYF. CDR3 nucleotide sequence: TGTGCCAGCAGCTTAAGGGCGGGAAGCTCCTACGAGCAGTACTTC.

V gene TRBV13 combines with J gene TRBJ2-2; 11 bases are shared with TRBD2. V dropped 5 bases and J dropped 4; count of bases not matched to a gene: 6. CDR1 and CDR2 (germline): PRHDT, FYEKMQ (reference sequence). This CDR3 has 16 residues. The CDR3 protein is CASSPHTSGGTGELFF. Here the CDR3 DNA reads TGTGCCAGCAGCCCCCACACTAGCGGGGGCACCGGGGAGCTGTTTTTT.

The chain is built from TRBV18 and TRBJ2-3; perhaps TRBD1 as D (6 bases). The CDR3 runs 18 residues. In germline, CDR1 is KGHSH, CDR2 LQKENI. With 2 bases removed from V and 2 bases from J, the gap between germline ends came to 20 bases. The CDR3 nucleotides read TGTGCCAGCTCACCAGGAACAGGGTCCAACCCCGTCACAGATACGCAGTATTTT. Translation gives CASSPGTGSNPVTDTQYF.

The rearrangement links TRBV5-1 to TRBJ1-2; 8 bases fit TRBD1. This CDR3 has 14 residues. Germline CDR1 SGHRS, CDR2 YFSETQ. The trim removed 0 bases at V and 4 bases at J, leaving 2 bases unmatched. This chain's CDR3 is CASSLEGQAYGYTF. The CDR3 nucleotides read TGCGCCAGCAGCTTGGAGGGACAGGCCTATGGCTACACCTTC.

This clone was recorded a few times. The chain is built from TRBV9 and TRBJ2-1; D is perhaps TRBD2 (6 bases). Germline CDR1 is SGDLS and CDR2 is YYNGEE. The CDR3 spans 16 residues. V was clipped by 0 bases and J by 4 bases, with 14 bases between them. For the CDR3, the DNA is TGTGCCAGCAGCGTAGGTCTCGGGAGCCCTTACAATGAGCAGTTCTTC. Residues: CASSVGLGSPYNEQFF.

This chain joins TRBV27 and TRBJ2-2, with D possibly being TRBD1 (5 bases). V lost 8 bases, J lost 9 bases, and 10 bases lay in between. Germline assignment: CDR1 MNHEY and CDR2 SMNVEV (reference sequence). This CDR3 region has 11 residues. The CDR3: CASWGRRELFF. The CDR3 DNA is TGTGCCAGCTGGGGCCGTCGGGAGCTGTTTTTT.

CDR3 nucleotide sequence: TGTGCCAGCAGCTCCCCCCCCGAACTAGCGGGGGGGTACTCCTACAATGAGCAGTTCTTC. Amino acid sequence: CASSSPPELAGGYSYNEQFF. This sequence joins TRBV13 and TRBJ2-1; 13 nucleotides align to TRBD2. Germline V gene sequence: CDR1 PRHDT, CDR2 FYEKMQ (reference sequence). After removal of 4 bases from V and 0 bases from J, the junction contained 12 bases not matched to a gene. The CDR3 length is 20 residues.

This rearrangement joins TRBV28 to TRBJ1-6; D gene ambiguous. The CDR3 has 14 amino acids. Trimming took off 10 bases at V and 5 bases at J, with 15 bases between the two ends. The germline V gene encodes CDR1 MDHEN and CDR2 SYDVKM. CDR3 nucleotide sequence: TGTGCCACCAAACCCCTATACGATAATTCACCCCTCCACTTT. Translation gives CATKPLYDNSPLHF. Together with reference TRBV28 and TRBJ1-6, the CDR3 gives the full variable domain: DVKVTQSSRYLVKRTGEKVFLECVQDMDHENMFWYRQDPGLGLRLIYFSYDVKMKEKGDIPEGYSVSREKKERFSLILESASTNQTSMYLCATKPLYDNSPLHFGNGTRLTVT.

V gene TRBV5-1 combines with J gene TRBJ1-2, with 8 bases identical to TRBD1. This CDR3 has 16 amino acids. Germline-derived CDR1 and CDR2 are SGHRS and YFSETQ. The trim removed 3 bases at V and 8 bases at J, leaving 15 bases unmatched. CDR3 sequence: CASSSGGSTGAEGYTF. The CDR3, as DNA: TGCGCCAGCAGCTCGGGGGGATCGACAGGGGCGGAGGGCTACACCTTC.

The CDR3 region is CASLTGGTSSGANVLTF. The DNA for the CDR3 is TGTGCCAGCCTTACAGGGGGGACAAGCTCTGGGGCCAACGTCCTGACTTTC. This sequence joins TRBV28 and TRBJ2-6, with 8 bases matching TRBD1. CDR1 and CDR2 (germline): MDHEN, SYDVKM. The CDR3 totals 17 residues. Trimming took 8 bases from V and 0 from J; bases not matched to a gene: 9.

The V and J genes are TRBV28 and TRBJ2-7; 12 positions agree with TRBD2. CDR1 and CDR2 (germline): MDHEN, SYDVKM. The CDR3 totals 15 residues. Trimming removed 5 bases from V and 4 bases from J; junction bases left unmatched: 6. The chain's CDR3 is CASSPGGLAGYEQYF. In DNA, the CDR3 is TGTGCCAGCAGTCCGGGCGGACTAGCGGGATACGAGCAGTACTTC. Full variable domain (outside the CDR3, taken from reference TRBV28 and TRBJ2-7): DVKVTQSSRYLVKRTGEKVFLECVQDMDHENMFWYRQDPGLGLRLIYFSYDVKMKEKGDIPEGYSVSREKKERFSLILESASTNQTSMYLCASSPGGLAGYEQYFGPGTRLTVT.

The chain is built from TRBV15 and TRBJ1-5; TRBD1 matches 7 bases. The CDR3 has 20 residues. The germline V gene has CDR1 LNHNV and CDR2 YYDKDF (reference sequence). V lost 3 bases, J lost 2 bases, and 19 bases stayed unmatched. The chain's CDR3 is CATSRDRSEGASMGNQPQHF. CDR3 coding DNA: TGTGCCACCAGCAGGGATAGAAGTGAGGGGGCTTCGATGGGCAATCAGCCCCAGCATTTT.

This clone occurred once. V gene TRBV28 combines with J gene TRBJ2-5; 7 nucleotides line up with TRBD1. The CDR3 extends over 11 amino acids. Trimming cost V 5 bases and J 9 bases; bases outside gene matches: 3. The V gene's germline CDR1 is MDHEN and CDR2 SYDVKM. The CDR3 region is CASSLGTAQYF. CDR3 nucleotides: TGTGCCAGCAGTCTCGGGACAGCCCAGTACTTC.

V is TRBV6-1 and J is TRBJ1-4, with D uncertain. The CDR3 extends over 13 amino acids. V dropped 5 bases and J dropped 5 bases, with 9 bases sitting between them. Germline assignment: CDR1 MNHNS and CDR2 SASEGT. DNA for the CDR3: TGTGCCAGCAGTTGGGAGGAGAATGAAAAACTGTTTTTT. Protein product: CASSWEENEKLFF.

V usage is TRBV6-5 and J usage is TRBJ2-2; D ambiguous. Germline assignment: CDR1 MNHEY and CDR2 SVGAGI. With 6 bases removed from V and 4 bases from J, the gap between germline ends came to 6 bases. This CDR3 has 12 amino acids. This chain's CDR3 is CASRASTGELFF. The CDR3 DNA follows: TGTGCCAGCAGGGCCAGCACCGGGGAGCTGTTTTTT.

In regard to this clone: The sample contains more than one DNA sequence encoding this CDR3. The rearrangement links TRBV28 to TRBJ1-1, with unresolved D. V was trimmed by 3 bases and J by 0 bases, leaving 8 bases between them. The CDR3 extends over 14 amino acids. Germline CDR1 and CDR2: MDHEN and SYDVKM. CDR3 loop: CASSFPGMNTEAFF. DNA for the CDR3: TGTGCCAGCAGTTTCCCGGGTATGAACACTGAAGCTTTCTTT.